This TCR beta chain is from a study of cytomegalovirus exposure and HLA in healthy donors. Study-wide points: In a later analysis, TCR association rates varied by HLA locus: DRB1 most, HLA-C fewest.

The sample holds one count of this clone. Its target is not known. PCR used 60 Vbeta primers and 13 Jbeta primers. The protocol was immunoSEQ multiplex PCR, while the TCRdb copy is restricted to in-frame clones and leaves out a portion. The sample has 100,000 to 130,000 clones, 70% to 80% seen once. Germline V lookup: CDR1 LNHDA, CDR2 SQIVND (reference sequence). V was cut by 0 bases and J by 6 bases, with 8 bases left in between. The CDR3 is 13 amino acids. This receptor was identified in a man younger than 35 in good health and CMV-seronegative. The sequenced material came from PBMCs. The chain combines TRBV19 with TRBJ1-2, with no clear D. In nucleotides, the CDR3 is TGTGCCAGTAGTATAGATCAAACGGATGGCTACACCTTC. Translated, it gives CASSIDQTDGYTF.